These 27 T cell receptor beta chains were sequenced from one sample in a study of Ad26.COV2.S vaccination and SARS-CoV-2 variants. This table comes from immunoSEQ multiplex PCR, and its TCRdb copy is limited to in-frame clones, with some not included. The sample holds approximately 420,000 clones; roughly nine tenths are singletons and the top ten take approximately 3.7%. Described treatment: 15 to 20 received Ad26.COV2.S at low or high dose, single or two shots; about 5 received placebo; per-sample allocation not given. Vaccine and placebo recipients were sampled on day 63 after the first injection. Sequencing was performed on peripheral blood, taken in a trial of Ad26.COV2.S vaccine versus placebo. The source of these receptors is a person aged 18-60 years who received the Ad26.COV2.S COVID-19 vaccine or a placebo.

This sequence joins TRBV30 and TRBJ1-2; D unresolved. Germline CDR1 reads GTSNPN; CDR2 reads SVGIG (reference sequence). Between the trimmed V and J ends, which lost 2 bases and 8 bases, there was a span of 9 bases. The CDR3 is 11 amino acids. The CDR3 is CAWSRRVGYTF. In DNA form, the CDR3 reads TGTGCCTGGAGTAGAAGGGTAGGCTACACCTTC.

The chain has TRBV7-6 and TRBJ2-3, with 10 bases lining up with TRBD2. The CDR3 sequence is 16 residues long. The V gene end was trimmed by 1 base and the J gene end by 5 bases; junction bases not matched to a gene: 6. The V gene's germline CDR1 is SGHVS and CDR2 FNYEAQ. The CDR3, as DNA: TGTGCCAGCAGCTTAGGCCCTAGCGGGGGAGGAGATACGCAGTATTTT. It is translated as CASSLGPSGGGDTQYF.

The gene calls are TRBV19 and TRBJ1-5; D is perhaps TRBD1 (6 bases). CDR3 length: 16 residues. Germline CDR1 is LNHDA and CDR2 is SQIVND (reference sequence). V shed 7 bases and J shed 3 bases, with 19 bases lying between them. The CDR3 coding sequence is TGTGCCAGTACCGACCAGGGGCGGGGGGTCAATCAGCCCCAGCATTTT. Protein: CASTDQGRGVNQPQHF.

The CDR3 DNA sequence: TGTGCCAGTAGTCTCACGGGGGAGAGTAGCGCCTACAATGAGCAGTTCTTC. Its translation: CASSLTGESSAYNEQFF. V usage is TRBV19 and J usage is TRBJ2-1; D may be TRBD2 (6 bases). The ends were cut back, 5 bases at V and 2 bases at J, with 19 bases in the middle. Germline V CDR1 and CDR2: LNHDA, SQIVND (reference sequence). The CDR3 extends over 17 amino acids.

The V and J genes are TRBV6-6 and TRBJ1-5; the D gene is possibly TRBD1 (5 bases). CDR1 MNHNY and CDR2 SVGAGI come from the germline V gene (reference sequence). Trimming removed 4 bases from V and 9 bases from J, with 13 bases in between. This CDR3 is 13 amino acids long. In DNA form, the CDR3 reads TGTGCCAGCAGTTCGGGACTCCGGGCGCCCCAGCATTTT. It is translated as CASSSGLRAPQHF.

V gene TRBV7-9 combines with J gene TRBJ2-1; D is unresolved. This CDR3 contains 14 residues. The V end lost 7 bases, the J end lost 9 bases, and 19 bases lay between the germline ends. Germline CDR1 reads SEHNR; CDR2 reads FQNEAQ (reference sequence). The CDR3 region is CASNKFIFESEQFF. CDR3 DNA sequence: TGTGCCAGCAATAAGTTTATCTTTGAGAGTGAGCAGTTCTTC.

The chain uses TRBV19 and TRBJ2-1, with TRBD2 matching over 11 bases. The CDR3 runs to 15 residues. Germline V CDR1 and CDR2: LNHDA, SQIVND (reference sequence). Germline trimming cut 5 bases from V and 10 bases from J; bases unmatched to any gene: 10. CDR3 region: CASSEPPLAGGEQFF. CDR3 nucleotides: TGTGCCAGTAGTGAGCCGCCCTTAGCGGGGGGGGAGCAGTTCTTC.

J is TRBJ1-4 and V is TRBV3-1 (or the pseudogene TRBV3-2); D gene ambiguous. Germline loops: CDR1 LGHDT, CDR2 YNNKEL (reference sequence). CDR3 size: 16 residues. Trimming took 1 base from V and 4 from J, leaving 13 bases between them. CDR3 sequence (DNA): TGTGCCAGCAGCCAAGGAATCGGTCAGCGTAATGAAAAACTGTTTTTT. This translates into CASSQGIGQRNEKLFF.

This clone was seen just once. The chain recombines TRBV9 with TRBJ1-2; 9 bases line up with TRBD1. The length of the CDR3 is 17 residues. Germline V lookup: CDR1 SGDLS, CDR2 YYNGEE. V gave up 4 bases and J gave up 1 base; unmatched junction bases: 11. CDR3 DNA: TGTGCCAGCAGCCCCGGGTGGGGACAGGGCGGTAACTATGGCTACACCTTC. Translated: CASSPGWGQGGNYGYTF.

The CDR3 is CASSAPGHGSYGYTF. The CDR3 DNA reads TGTGCCAGTAGTGCGCCAGGGCACGGTAGCTATGGCTACACCTTC. This rearrangement joins TRBV19 to TRBJ1-2, with D perhaps matching TRBD1 (5 bases). This CDR3 spans 15 amino acids. The V end lost 5 bases, the J end lost 4 bases, and 17 bases lay between the germline ends. Germline V gene sequence: CDR1 LNHDA, CDR2 SQIVND (reference sequence). Using reference TRBV19 and TRBJ1-2 for the parts outside the CDR3, the full variable domain is DGGITQSPKYLFRKEGQNVTLSCEQNLNHDAMYWYRQDPGQGLRLIYYSQIVNDFQKGDIAEGYSVSREKKESFPLTVTSAQKNPTAFYLCASSAPGHGSYGYTFGSGTRLTVV.

This chain joins TRBV19 and TRBJ2-7; TRBD2 aligns across 8 bases. Trimming took 5 bases from V and 4 from J; bases not matched to a gene: 13. The CDR3 runs to 16 residues. CDR1 and CDR2 (germline): LNHDA, SQIVND (reference sequence). Here the CDR3 reads CASSGSLAGGPYEQYF. The CDR3 DNA is TGTGCCAGTAGTGGTTCGTTGGCGGGGGGCCCATACGAGCAGTACTTC.

The rearrangement joins TRBV6-2 or TRBV6-3 to TRBJ1-5; D unresolved. CDR1 is MNHEY, CDR2 SVGEGT, per germline. The V gene lost 0 bases and the J gene lost 6 bases, with 9 bases spanning the gap. This CDR3 has 14 amino acids. CDR3 in amino acids: CASSYSIGSQPQHF. CDR3 sequence (DNA): TGTGCCAGCAGTTACTCTATCGGGTCTCAGCCCCAGCATTTT.

V gene TRBV10-3 combines with J gene TRBJ1-1; no clear D. The CDR3 is 11 residues long. V was shortened by 6 bases and J by 5 bases, with 7 bases between the two germline ends. The germline CDR1 and CDR2 sequences are ENHRY and SYGVKD. CDR3 protein: CAISAGTEAFF. The CDR3 coding sequence is TGTGCCATCAGCGCCGGGACTGAAGCTTTCTTT.

V gene TRBV6-2 or TRBV6-3 combines with J gene TRBJ2-7; D unresolved. The CDR3 spans 12 residues. With 5 bases removed from V and 3 bases from J, the gap between germline ends came to 8 bases. Germline CDR1 MNHEY, CDR2 SVGEGT. The DNA for the CDR3 is TGTGCCAGCAGTCTCAGTTACTACGAGCAGTACTTC. The encoded protein is CASSLSYYEQYF.

The J gene is TRBJ2-7, the V gene TRBV27, with 11 positions matching TRBD1. V was pared by 0 bases and J by 0 bases, with 1 base of the junction left unmatched. The germline gives CDR1 MNHEY, CDR2 SMNVEV (reference sequence). This CDR3 is 16 amino acids long. CDR3: CASSLSGTGGSYEQYF. For the CDR3, the DNA is TGTGCCAGCAGTTTATCAGGGACAGGGGGCTCCTACGAGCAGTACTTC.

There are a few counts of this clone. V and J are TRBV6-5 and TRBJ2-7; D uncertain. The CDR3 totals 13 residues. Trimming pared 6 bases from V and 0 bases from J, leaving 9 bases between. Germline V gives CDR1 MNHEY, CDR2 SVGAGI. CDR3 nucleotides: TGTGCCAGCAGGGCATTGAGCTCCTACGAGCAGTACTTC. Translated: CASRALSSYEQYF.

This chain uses TRBV6-2 or TRBV6-3 with TRBJ1-5; possibly TRBD1 for D (5 bases). Trimming left V 0 bases short and J 4 bases short, with 19 bases between. CDR1 and CDR2 from the germline V gene are MNHEY and SVGEGT. The CDR3 spans 18 residues. The CDR3 loop reads CASSYSLLGRWGNQPQHF. The CDR3 bases are TGTGCCAGCAGTTACTCCCTCTTGGGACGCTGGGGAAATCAGCCCCAGCATTTT.

The chain employs TRBV12-3 or TRBV12-4 and TRBJ2-3; the D is unclear. The ends were cut back, 2 bases at V and 7 bases at J, with 7 bases in the middle. CDR3 size: 12 residues. CDR3 amino acids: CASSLKAYTQYF. CDR3 in DNA: TGTGCCAGCAGTTTAAAGGCTTATACGCAGTATTTT.

This clone was seen once. This chain connects TRBV12-5 to TRBJ2-7; TRBD2 might be the D (6 bases). In germline, CDR1 is LGHNT, CDR2 FRNRAP. The ends were cut back, 4 bases at V and 3 bases at J, with 13 bases in the middle. The length of the CDR3 is 14 residues. CDR3 nucleotides: TGTGCTAGTGGTTCGGGGGTCAATTTCTACGAGCAGTACTTC. Encoded protein: CASGSGVNFYEQYF.

The chain has TRBV6-5 and TRBJ1-5; the D gene is possibly TRBD1 (5 bases). Deletions cut 2 bases from V and 0 bases from J, with 8 bases between. Germline CDR1 and CDR2: MNHEY and SVGAGI. The CDR3 runs to 15 residues. CDR3: CASSYGGDSNQPQHF. The CDR3 DNA sequence: TGTGCCAGCAGTTACGGGGGGGATAGCAATCAGCCCCAGCATTTT.

This chain uses TRBV19 with TRBJ2-2, with TRBD1 matching over 7 bases. CDR1 and CDR2 from the germline V gene are LNHDA and SQIVND (reference sequence). The CDR3 extends over 16 amino acids. The ends lost 6 bases at V and 5 bases at J; junction bases unmatched: 12. The chain's CDR3 is CASRTGLGKNTGELFF. The CDR3 region has the DNA TGTGCCAGTAGGACAGGGCTCGGGAAAAATACCGGGGAGCTGTTTTTT.

The genes are TRBV6-5 and TRBJ2-7, with 9 bases lining up with TRBD1. The CDR3 contains 14 residues. Germline V gene data show CDR1 as MNHEY and CDR2 as SVGAGI. Trimming removed 2 bases from V and 2 bases from J; junction bases left unmatched: 1. CDR3 DNA: TGTGCCAGCAGTTACAGGACAGGGGCCTACGAGCAGTACTTC. It translates to CASSYRTGAYEQYF.

The J gene is TRBJ1-6, the V gene TRBV5-1; a weak D match, TRBD1 (6 bases). The CDR3 covers 15 residues. The germline CDR1 and CDR2 sequences are SGHRS and YFSETQ. Trimming shortened V by 2 bases and J by 5 bases, and 11 bases separated the two germline ends. Here the CDR3 DNA reads TGCGCCAGCAGCTTAAGACAGGCAGATAATTCACCCCTCCACTTT. It encodes CASSLRQADNSPLHF.

The chain couples TRBV15 to TRBJ1-5, with TRBD1 matching over 8 bases. The germline gives CDR1 LNHNV, CDR2 YYDKDF (reference sequence). Germline trimming cut 5 bases from V and 9 bases from J; bases unmatched to any gene: 15. The CDR3 totals 16 residues. The chain's CDR3 is CATSAGGADHHPPQHF. CDR3 DNA sequence: TGTGCCACCAGCGCAGGGGGCGCGGATCATCATCCGCCCCAGCATTTT.

The chain links TRBV2 to TRBJ1-5; no clear D gene. The CDR3 is 14 residues long. V lost 3 bases, J lost 4 bases, and 10 bases lay in between. Germline V gene sequence: CDR1 SNHLY, CDR2 FYNNEI. CDR3 protein: CASSEGQINQPQHF. The CDR3 DNA follows: TGTGCCAGCAGTGAGGGCCAAATAAATCAGCCCCAGCATTTT.

The gene calls are TRBV6-5 and TRBJ2-7; D gene ambiguous. Germline V gene sequence: CDR1 MNHEY, CDR2 SVGAGI. Trimming cost V 5 bases and J 3 bases, with 17 bases left between them. The CDR3 length is 15 residues. In DNA form, the CDR3 reads TGTGCCAGCAGTATCGAGACACGGCCCTACTACGAGCAGTACTTC. As protein: CASSIETRPYYEQYF.

This chain joins TRBV27 and TRBJ2-5; D is perhaps TRBD1 or TRBD2 (6 bases each). Germline V CDR1 and CDR2: MNHEY, SMNVEV (reference sequence). Trimming removed 2 bases at V and 2 bases at J, with 12 bases between. CDR3 length: 15 amino acids. The CDR3: CASSLGGGIQETQYF. DNA for the CDR3: TGTGCCAGCAGTTTAGGGGGCGGGATACAAGAGACCCAGTACTTC.